This TCR beta chain comes out of a study of OX40 agonist ivuxolimab in advanced cancers. Across the whole study: Ivuxolimab, an agonist antibody against OX40 (CD134), was given to patients. Partial responses were achieved by three patients, one with hepatocellular carcinoma and two with cutaneous melanoma.

Some clones are missing from TCRdb's copy, which holds only in-frame ones; the method was immunoSEQ multiplex PCR. The table lists about 48,000 clones, around 89% of them singletons. V lost 2 bases, J lost 2 bases, and 5 bases lay in between. The V gene's germline CDR1 is MNHEY and CDR2 SMNVEV (reference sequence). The CDR3 totals 13 residues. Regarding this clone: This CDR3 is also generated by other DNA sequences in the sample.

This specimen was CD4+ or CD8+ T cells sorted from blood, taken in a trial of the OX40 agonist ivuxolimab. V gene TRBV27 combines with J gene TRBJ2-3; no definite D call. This TCR derives from an adult with an advanced solid tumor such as melanoma, head and neck, liver or kidney cancer. CDR3 bases: TGTGCCAGCAGTTTACTTAACACAGATACGCAGTATTTT. It encodes CASSLLNTDTQYF.